The 10 T cell receptor beta chains listed next were all sequenced from one sample in a study of cytomegalovirus exposure and HLA in healthy donors (dated by TCRdb to the late 2010s). Library preparation was by the immunoSEQ multiplex PCR assay. For the multiplex PCR, a mixture combining 60 forward primers for TCR Vbeta segments and 13 reverse primers for TCR Jbeta segments was used. The clones in this table, taken by TCRdb from immuneACCESS, are in-frame only. Not every clone is retained; where verified, under half of the shortfall comes from an unresolved V gene, and the cause of the rest is unknown. Present in this sample are about 140,000 clones, approximately 76% of which were seen just once. The ten largest clonotypes hold 1.8% of the sample. Sequenced input: PBMCs. These receptors came from a man in his forties in good health and CMV-seronegative.

This clone was seen just once. The chain is built from TRBV5-8 and TRBJ2-5, with D possibly matching TRBD1 (6 bases). The germline gives CDR1 SGHTS, CDR2 YDEGEE. This CDR3 region has 16 residues. V shed 9 bases and J shed 0 bases, with 21 bases lying between them. As DNA, the CDR3 is TGTGCCACGGTCGACCCGGGACATAAGTACCAAGAGACCCAGTACTTC. Translating it yields CATVDPGHKYQETQYF.

V usage is TRBV5-1 and J usage is TRBJ2-5, with a weak D call TRBD2 (6 bases). TRBJ2-7 matches the DNA end more closely, so the J call is doubtful. The CDR3 is made up of 14 amino acids. Germline V lookup: CDR1 SGHRS, CDR2 YFSETQ. CDR3 nucleotide sequence: TGCGCCAGCAGCTTAGGCGGGGACTCCTACGAGCAGTACTTC. Residues: CASSLGGDSYEQYF.

This chain links TRBV7-9 with TRBJ1-1; D ambiguous. Germline V lookup: CDR1 SEHNR, CDR2 FQNEAQ (reference sequence). Trimming removed 0 bases at V and 2 bases at J, with 7 bases between. The CDR3 runs to 14 residues. CDR3 nucleotides: TGTGCCAGCAGCTTAGCAGTTACTAACACTGAAGCTTTCTTT. This codes for CASSLAVTNTEAFF.

Notes on this clone: Relative to the germline gene, one junction end is altered; a read error may explain this. CDR3 region: CSVGGRAKNSQYF. CDR3 coding DNA: TGCAGCGTGGGGGGGAGGGCCAAAAACAGTCAGTACTTC. The V and J genes are TRBV29-1 and TRBJ2-4; 7 bases align to TRBD2. The CDR3 loop spans 13 amino acids. Germline assignment: CDR1 SQVTM and CDR2 ANQGSEA.

The J gene is TRBJ2-7, the V gene TRBV7-2; TRBD1 is a possible D gene (6 bases). CDR1 is SGHTA, CDR2 FQGNSA, per germline. V was shortened by 4 bases and J by 4 bases, with 17 bases between the two germline ends. This CDR3 region has 15 residues. CDR3 residues: CASSSVWGRGYEQYF. The CDR3 DNA follows: TGTGCCAGCAGCTCTGTTTGGGGCAGGGGATACGAGCAGTACTTC.

The chain employs TRBV5-1 and TRBJ2-5; D might be TRBD2 (5 bases). The CDR3 contains 13 residues. Trimming cost V 5 bases and J 4 bases, with 12 bases left between them. CDR1 is SGHRS, CDR2 YFSETQ, per germline. CDR3 region: CASSPGIGETQYF. The CDR3, as DNA: TGCGCCAGCAGTCCGGGAATCGGAGAGACCCAGTACTTC.

The V call is TRBV2, the J call TRBJ2-5; 7 nucleotides line up with TRBD1. The CDR3 totals 12 residues. Losses at the gene ends were 9 bases for V and 6 bases for J; bases not matched to a gene: 7. Germline assignment: CDR1 SNHLY and CDR2 FYNNEI. The CDR3 region has the DNA TGTGCCAGTAATGGAAGGGGGCAGACCCAGTACTTC. This encodes CASNGRGQTQYF.

The table lists this clone with a few counts. V usage is TRBV19 and J usage is TRBJ1-2; no clear D. CDR3 length: 14 residues. Germline V CDR1 and CDR2: LNHDA, SQIVND (reference sequence). Trimming stripped 6 bases from V and 2 bases from J, with 13 bases between. The CDR3 DNA reads as TGTGCCAGTAGCATTGGGAGCGCAAACTATGGCTACACCTTC. It specifies CASSIGSANYGYTF.

J is TRBJ2-1 and V is TRBV14; TRBD2 matches 12 bases. The CDR3 totals 18 residues. With 0 bases clipped from V and 5 bases from J, the junction kept 8 bases outside the gene matches. Germline CDR1 SGHDN, CDR2 FVKESK. The chain's CDR3 is CASSQDPLAGGPNNEQFF. The CDR3 DNA reads as TGTGCCAGCAGCCAAGATCCCCTAGCGGGGGGGCCTAACAATGAGCAGTTCTTC. Using reference TRBV14 and TRBJ2-1 for the parts outside the CDR3, the full variable domain is EAGVTQFPSHSVIEKGQTVTLRCDPISGHDNLYWYRRVMGKEIKFLLHFVKESKQDESGMPNNRFLAERTGGTYSTLKVQPAELEDSGVYFCASSQDPLAGGPNNEQFFGPGTRLTVL.

This chain uses TRBV27 with TRBJ1-5; 9 nucleotides match TRBD1. The CDR3 sequence is 16 residues long. The V gene's germline CDR1 is MNHEY and CDR2 SMNVEV (reference sequence). V shed 3 bases, J shed 5 bases, and the junction held 8 bases outside the gene matches. CDR3 sequence (DNA): TGTGCCAGCAGTTTGCTACCGACAGGGGGACATCAGCCCCAGCATTTT. This codes for CASSLLPTGGHQPQHF.